The 9 T cell receptor beta chains below come from one sample, sequenced in a study of early T cells in non-severe SARS-CoV-2 infection. TCRdb fed the 5' RACE reads into MiXCR, producing one record per CDR3 protein. This table has about 60,000 distinct CDR3 sequences, around 9.3% appearing once. Sequenced material: whole blood. Every receptor here comes from an adult who was a healthcare worker with PCR-confirmed SARS-CoV-2 infection or an uninfected control (not recorded which).

This sequence joins TRBV28 and TRBJ2-2, with 7 nucleotides matching TRBD2. The CDR3 runs 15 residues. CDR1 and CDR2 from the germline V gene are MDHEN and SYDVKM. The V and J ends lost 4 bases and 4 bases, in that order; junction bases with no gene match: 6. The CDR3 spells CASSWAGAGTGELFF. For the CDR3, the DNA is TGTGCCAGCAGTTGGGCGGGAGCGGGCACCGGGGAGCTGTTTTTT.

In its sample, this clonotype was seen a few times. The chain couples TRBV28 to TRBJ1-1; D remains ambiguous. The CDR3 extends over 12 amino acids. Germline lookup yields CDR1 MDHEN and CDR2 SYDVKM. Deletions cut 5 bases from V and 5 bases from J, with 9 bases between. In nucleotides, the CDR3 is TGTGCCAGCAGTAGCCTGAGAACTGAAGCTTTCTTT. Amino acid sequence: CASSSLRTEAFF.

The gene calls are TRBV18 and TRBJ2-7; no clear D. CDR1 KGHSH and CDR2 LQKENI come from the germline V gene. The CDR3 is 14 amino acids. V lost 0 bases, J lost 6 bases, and 12 bases lay in between. The CDR3 reads CASSPPILPPEQYF. The CDR3 DNA sequence: TGTGCCAGCTCACCACCGATTCTGCCTCCCGAGCAGTACTTC. Together with reference TRBV18 and TRBJ2-7, the CDR3 gives the full variable domain: NAGVMQNPRHLVRRRGQEARLRCSPMKGHSHVYWYRQLPEEGLKFMVYLQKENIIDESGMPKERFSAEFPKEGPSILRIQQVVRGDSAAYFCASSPPILPPEQYFGPGTRLTVT.

This clonotype came up many times. The chain couples TRBV6-6 to TRBJ1-1; D gene uncertain. Trimming took 4 bases from V and 4 from J, leaving 7 bases between them. Germline CDR1 MNHNY, CDR2 SVGAGI (reference sequence). The CDR3 is 12 amino acids. CDR3 bases: TGTGCCAGCAGTTCGTTTGGCACTGAAGCTTTCTTT. Its protein is CASSSFGTEAFF.

V usage is TRBV5-5 and J usage is TRBJ1-1, with D hard to call. V was trimmed by 1 base and J by 1 base, leaving 17 bases between them. Germline V gene data show CDR1 as SGHKS and CDR2 as YYEKEE (reference sequence). This CDR3 region has 17 residues. CDR3 sequence (DNA): TGTGCCAGCAGCTTGCGGGCCTCTCAGAGAACGAACACTGAAGCTTTCTTT. It encodes CASSLRASQRTNTEAFF.

This clonotype was seen only a few times. CDR3 protein: CASKRTGTGVYEQYF. Here the CDR3 DNA reads TGTGCCAGCAAGCGAACCGGGACAGGGGTCTACGAGCAGTACTTC. The chain links TRBV27 to TRBJ2-7; TRBD1 matches at 10 bases. Germline CDR1 is MNHEY and CDR2 is SMNVEV (reference sequence). The J segment lost 3 bases and the V segment lost 7 bases, leaving 9 bases of the junction unmatched. The CDR3 sequence is 15 residues long.

The V call is TRBV19, the J call TRBJ1-4, with TRBD1 matching over 9 bases. Germline trimming cut 7 bases from V and 5 bases from J; bases unmatched to any gene: 8. Germline V gene lookup returns CDR1 LNHDA and CDR2 SQIVND (reference sequence). This CDR3 comprises 15 residues. The CDR3 DNA reads as TGTGCCAGTAAAGGACAGGGGCTTACGAATGAAAAACTGTTTTTT. It yields the protein CASKGQGLTNEKLFF.

This clonotype was counted between two and nine times. The rearrangement uses TRBV6-1 and TRBJ2-7; D uncertain. Germline-derived CDR1 and CDR2 are MNHNS and SASEGT. The CDR3 extends over 11 amino acids. Trimming removed 10 bases from V and 5 bases from J, with 12 bases in between. The CDR3 DNA is TGTGCCACCTTCCTGTCCCACGAGCAGTACTTC. Its protein is CATFLSHEQYF.

This clonotype has just a few counts. The chain joins TRBV28 to TRBJ2-7; D not resolved. Trimming pared 6 bases from V and 1 base from J, leaving 13 bases between. In germline, CDR1 is MDHEN, CDR2 SYDVKM. CDR3 length: 14 amino acids. The CDR3 DNA sequence: TGTGCCAGCAGAGCGTGGGCAGATTCCTACGAGCAGTACTTC. This translates into CASRAWADSYEQYF.